This T cell receptor (beta chain) was captured in a study of T cells in Graves' hyperthyroidism and ophthalmopathy. In this sample, this clonotype turned up many times. The source material, RNA transcripts, was used to amplify TCR beta CDR3 regions. With the HTBI primer set, the TCR CDR3 went through a first round of RT-PCR. TCRdb fed the multiplex PCR reads into MiXCR, producing one record per CDR3 protein. The sample has around 700,000 distinct CDR3 sequences, 35% seen once. V gave up 3 bases and J gave up 0 bases, with 11 bases separating them. The length of the CDR3 is 14 residues. From germline, CDR1 is SQVTM and CDR2 ANQGSEA.

The material sequenced was blood. This TCR came from a woman aged 40 to 50 with Graves' hyperthyroidism. This chain connects TRBV29-1 to TRBJ1-1; maybe TRBD1 (5 bases). CDR3 amino acids: CSVDVSGLNTEAFF. Here the CDR3 DNA reads TGCAGCGTTGATGTCTCGGGGCTGAACACTGAAGCTTTCTTT.